These T cell receptor beta chains were read from a single sample in a study of spatial heterogeneity in lung cancer. TCRdb ran MiXCR on the 5' RACE reads and lists one entry per CDR3 protein. In the table there are roughly 100,000 distinct CDR3 sequences, roughly 10% of which are singletons. Sequenced here: PBMCs, sampled at surgery. These receptors came from a male donor with early-stage non-small cell lung cancer. Each CDR3 is given with its conserved first and last residue. The D gene is left open where the match is weak. A clone size is listed for some rows: how often the clone was seen (once, few, many), or a class if it is expanded.

j_gene | d_gene | v_gene | len | abundance | CDR3nt | CDR3aa
TRBJ2-3 | . | TRBV29-1 | 12 | . | TGCAGCGTTGCGGTAGGGTCAGGTACGCAGTATTTT | CSVAVGSGTQYF
TRBJ1-1 | . | TRBV20-1 | 14 | many | TGCAGTGCTAGTGAGGCAATCATGAACACTGAAGCTTTCTTT | CSASEAIMNTEAFF
TRBJ2-1 | TRBD1 | TRBV29-1 | 14 | . | TGCAGCGTTCGCCGGGGACAGGGGTACAATGAGCAGTTCTTC | CSVRRGQGYNEQFF
TRBJ2-1 | TRBD2 | TRBV5-5 | 15 | . | TGTGCCAGCAGCCGCCTCGGGGCGGGGGGCGATGAGCAGTTCTTC | CASSRLGAGGDEQFF
TRBJ2-1 | . | TRBV5-1 | 16 | many | TGCGCCAGCAGCTCAAGAGAGACTCCTACCTACAATGAGCAGTTCTTC | CASSSRETPTYNEQFF
TRBJ1-1 | TRBD1 | TRBV7-2 | 14 | . | TGTGCCAGCAGCTCCCGACAGGGGGCCACTGAAGCTTTCTTT | CASSSRQGATEAFF
TRBJ1-5 | TRBD1 | TRBV7-2 | 14 | few | TGTGCCAGCAGCTTCGGACAGGGAGGCGATCCCCAGCATTTT | CASSFGQGGDPQHF
TRBJ2-7 | TRBD1 | TRBV4-2 | 15 | many | TGTGCCAGCAGCCAGCAGACAGGGATAGTCTACGAGCAGTACTTC | CASSQQTGIVYEQYF
TRBJ1-1 | . | TRBV6-2/TRBV6-3 | 12 | . | TGTGCCAGCAGTCCCAGAGGTCTTGAAGCTTTCTTT | CASSPRGLEAFF
TRBJ2-3 | TRBD2 | TRBV20-1 | 15 | few | TGCAGTGCTAGTTTGACTAGCGGGAGGGGAGATACGCAGTATTTT | CSASLTSGRGDTQYF
TRBJ1-4 | TRBD1 | TRBV11-2 | 15 | many | TGTGCCAGCAGCCTCGGACAGGGGGGAGGAGAAAAACTGTTTTTT | CASSLGQGGGEKLFF
TRBJ2-7 | . | TRBV20-1 | 14 | . | TGCAGTGCTAGTAAGGGGCAGGGGGGTTACGAGCAGTACTTC | CSASKGQGGYEQYF
TRBJ1-3 | . | TRBV28 | 14 | few | TGTGCCAGCAGTTCGACAGTCTCTGGAAACACCATATATTTT | CASSSTVSGNTIYF
TRBJ2-3 | . | TRBV25-1 | 14 | once | TGTGCCAGCAGTGAATATTTAGGACCAGATACGCAGTATTTT | CASSEYLGPDTQYF
TRBJ2-1 | . | TRBV28 | 17 | few | TGTGCCAGCAGTCTGGCGAGGAAGAGGGGGGGGTCCCATGAGCAGTTCTTC | CASSLARKRGGSHEQFF
TRBJ2-7 | TRBD2 | TRBV20-1 | 15 | . | TGCAGTGCTAGAGATTGGGCGGGAGCGTCGTACGAGCAGTACTTC | CSARDWAGASYEQYF
TRBJ2-2 | . | TRBV18 | 18 | many | TGTGCCAGCTCACCAAGTCAGTATTCTTTCGACGACTCCGGGGAGCTGTTTTTT | CASSPSQYSFDDSGELFF
TRBJ2-6 | . | TRBV2 | 15 | many | TGTGCCAGCAGTGCGGGACATCCTGGGGCCAACGTCCTGACTTTC | CASSAGHPGANVLTF
TRBJ2-7 | TRBD1 | TRBV27 | 13 | few | TGTGCCACCCTCGACAGGGGACCATACGAGCAGTACTTC | CATLDRGPYEQYF
TRBJ2-5 | TRBD2 | TRBV29-1 | 14 | many | TGCAGCGCCCTACAGCGGGAGGCCCCAGGGGCCCAGTACTTC | CSALQREAPGAQYF
TRBJ2-7 | TRBD1 | TRBV5-1 | 15 | few | TGCGCCAGCAGCGGGGGACAGGGGCACGCCAACGAGCAGTACTTC | CASSGGQGHANEQYF
TRBJ2-7 | . | TRBV7-9 | 14 | . | TGTGCCAGCAGCTCTTGGACAGTCCTTTACGAGCAGTACTTC | CASSSWTVLYEQYF
TRBJ1-1 | TRBD1 | TRBV5-5 | 15 | few | TGTGCCAGCAGCGCCCGACAGGGCGGCGACACTGAAGCTTTCTTT | CASSARQGGDTEAFF